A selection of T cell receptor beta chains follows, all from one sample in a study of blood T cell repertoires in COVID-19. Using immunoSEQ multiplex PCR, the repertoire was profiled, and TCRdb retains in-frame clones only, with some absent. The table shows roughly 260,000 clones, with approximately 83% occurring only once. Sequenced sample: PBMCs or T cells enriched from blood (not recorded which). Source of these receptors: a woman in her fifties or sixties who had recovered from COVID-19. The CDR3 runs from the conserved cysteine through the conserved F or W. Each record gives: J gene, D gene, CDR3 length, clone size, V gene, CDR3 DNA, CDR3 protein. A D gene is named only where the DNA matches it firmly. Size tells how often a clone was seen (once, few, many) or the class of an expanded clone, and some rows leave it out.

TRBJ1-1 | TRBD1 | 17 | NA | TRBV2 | TGTGCCAGCGGAACCTCGACAGGGTCCTTCCTGAACACTGAAGCTTTCTTT | CASGTSTGSFLNTEAFF
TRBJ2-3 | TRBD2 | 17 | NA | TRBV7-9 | TGTGCCAGCAGCCCCTCTGGGGGAGGGCTATCAGCAGATACGCAGTATTTT | CASSPSGGGLSADTQYF
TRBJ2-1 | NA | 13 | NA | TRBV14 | TGTGCCAGCAGCCAAGAGGGCTTGCGTGAGCAGTTCTTC | CASSQEGLREQFF
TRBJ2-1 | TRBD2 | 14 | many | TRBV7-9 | TGTGCCAGCAGCTTATCGGGAGGGAGGGATGAGCAGTTCTTC | CASSLSGGRDEQFF
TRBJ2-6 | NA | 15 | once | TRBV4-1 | TGCGCCAGCAGCGTCCAGGGGACTGGGGCCAACGTCCTGACTTTC | CASSVQGTGANVLTF
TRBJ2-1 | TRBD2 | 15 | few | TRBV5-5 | TGTGCCAGCAGCCCTCTAGCGGGATTCGGCAATGAGCAGTTCTTC | CASSPLAGFGNEQFF
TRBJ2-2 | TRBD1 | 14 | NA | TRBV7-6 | TGTGCCAGCAGTATCGACAGGGTCACCGGGGAGCTGTTTTTT | CASSIDRVTGELFF
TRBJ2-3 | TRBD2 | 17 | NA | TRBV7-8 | TGTGCCAGCAGCCCTTGGACTAGCGGGGTCTTCACAGATACGCAGTATTTT | CASSPWTSGVFTDTQYF
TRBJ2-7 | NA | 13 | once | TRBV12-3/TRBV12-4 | TGTGCCAGCAGTTTAGGAAGGGGGAACGAGCAGTACTTC | CASSLGRGNEQYF
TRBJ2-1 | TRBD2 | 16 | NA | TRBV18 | TGTGCCAGCTCACCACCGTCGGGAGGAGGGGACAATGAGCAGTTCTTC | CASSPPSGGGDNEQFF
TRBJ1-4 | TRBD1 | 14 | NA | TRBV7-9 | TGTGCCAGCAGACCCGGGACAGGGGATGAAAAACTGTTTTTT | CASRPGTGDEKLFF
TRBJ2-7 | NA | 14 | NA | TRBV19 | TGTGCCAGTAGTATGAACACCCAGGGCTACGAGCAGTACTTC | CASSMNTQGYEQYF
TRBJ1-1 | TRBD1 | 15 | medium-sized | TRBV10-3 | TGTGCCATCAGTGACAGGGGGCTGAGGAACACTGAAGCTTTCTTT | CAISDRGLRNTEAFF
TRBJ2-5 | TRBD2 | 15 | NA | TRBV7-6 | TGTGCCAGCAGCTTAGCGGGAGGGGATCAAGAGACCCAGTACTTC | CASSLAGGDQETQYF
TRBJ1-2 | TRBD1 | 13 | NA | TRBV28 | TGTGCCAGCGGACGTCGTGCAGGGGGGGGCTACACCTTC | CASGRRAGGGYTF
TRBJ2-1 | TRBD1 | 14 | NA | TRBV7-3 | TGTGCCAGCAGCTCACAGGGGGCGGGCAATGAGCAGTTCTTC | CASSSQGAGNEQFF
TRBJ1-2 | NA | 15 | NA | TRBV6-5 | TGTGCCAGCACCCCCGGGCAGGGAACAAACTATGGCTACACCTTC | CASTPGQGTNYGYTF
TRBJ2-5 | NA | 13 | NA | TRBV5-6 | TGTGCCAGCAGCTTGGCCACCGGTGAGACCCAGTACTTC | CASSLATGETQYF
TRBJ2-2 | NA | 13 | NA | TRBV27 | TGTGCCAGCAGTCAGGTGGACACCGGGGAGCTGTTTTTT | CASSQVDTGELFF
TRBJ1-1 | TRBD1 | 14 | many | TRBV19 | TGTGCCAGTAGCTTACCTCAGGGGGCCACTGAAGCTTTCTTT | CASSLPQGATEAFF
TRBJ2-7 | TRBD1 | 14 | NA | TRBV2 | TGTGCCAGCAGGCACCCGGGACAGGGCTACGAGCAGTACTTC | CASRHPGQGYEQYF
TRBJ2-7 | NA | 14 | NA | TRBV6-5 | TGTGCCAGCAGCTTGACTTGGGGCCCCAACGAGCAGTACTTC | CASSLTWGPNEQYF
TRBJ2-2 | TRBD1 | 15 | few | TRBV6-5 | TGTGCCAGCAACGCCGACAGGGGGCGCACCGGGGAGCTGTTTTTT | CASNADRGRTGELFF
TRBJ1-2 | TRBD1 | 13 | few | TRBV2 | TGTGCCACCGGGACAGGGGGCTTCTATGGCTACACCTTC | CATGTGGFYGYTF
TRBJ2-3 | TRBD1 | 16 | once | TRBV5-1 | TGCGCCAGCAGCGCTGCCGGGACAGGTCGCACAGATACGCAGTATTTT | CASSAAGTGRTDTQYF
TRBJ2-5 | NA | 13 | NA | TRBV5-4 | TGTGCCAGCAGCCACATGGGGGCGGAGACCCAGTACTTC | CASSHMGAETQYF
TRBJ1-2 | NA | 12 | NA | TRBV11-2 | TGTGCCAGCAGCCACGAGGGTTATGGCTACACCTTC | CASSHEGYGYTF
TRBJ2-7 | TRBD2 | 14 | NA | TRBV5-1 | TGCGCCAGCAAACTAGCGGGAGGGATATACGAGCAGTACTTC | CASKLAGGIYEQYF
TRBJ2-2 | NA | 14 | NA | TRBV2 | TGTGCCAGCAGTCCGAACTTCAACACCGGGGAGCTGTTTTTT | CASSPNFNTGELFF
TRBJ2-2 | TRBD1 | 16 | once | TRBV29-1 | TGCAGCGTTGAATTGGGGACAGGGGGCAACACCGGGGAGCTGTTTTTT | CSVELGTGGNTGELFF
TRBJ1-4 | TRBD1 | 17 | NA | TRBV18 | TGTGCCAGCTCACCAACAGGGGGACTTGCAACTAATGAAAAACTGTTTTTT | CASSPTGGLATNEKLFF
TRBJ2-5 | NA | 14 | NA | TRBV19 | TGTGCCAGTAGTACCCGGACACGGTGGGAGACCCAGTACTTC | CASSTRTRWETQYF
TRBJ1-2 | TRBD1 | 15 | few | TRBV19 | TGTGCCAGTAGTAGGGGGACAGGGGGGAGCTATGGCTACACCTTC | CASSRGTGGSYGYTF
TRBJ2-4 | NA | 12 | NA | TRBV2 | TGTGCCAGCAGTGAGCTAGAAAACATTCAGTACTTC | CASSELENIQYF
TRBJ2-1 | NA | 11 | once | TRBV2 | TGTGCCAGCCGGGGCGGACTAAGTAAATTCTTC | CASRGGLSKFF
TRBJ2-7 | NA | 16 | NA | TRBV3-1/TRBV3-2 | TGTGCCAGCAGCCCCACCCTCGGCGGGAAGGTCTACGAGCAGTACTTC | CASSPTLGGKVYEQYF
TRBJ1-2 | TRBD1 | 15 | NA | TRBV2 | TGTGCCAGCAGCTGGATGGGACAGGGGGCGCTTGGCTACACCTTC | CASSWMGQGALGYTF
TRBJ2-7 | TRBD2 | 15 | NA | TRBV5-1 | TGCGCCAGCAGCTTGGCCCTAGCGGGAGAGTACGAGCAGTACTTC | CASSLALAGEYEQYF
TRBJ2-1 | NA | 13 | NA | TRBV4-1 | TGCGCCAGCAGCCTTACGGGAAACAATGAGCAGTTCTTC | CASSLTGNNEQFF